One sample yielded the 6 T cell receptor beta chains listed below, sequenced in a study of tissue T cells after allogeneic stem cell transplantation. The protocol was immunoSEQ multiplex PCR, while the TCRdb copy is restricted to in-frame clones and leaves out a portion. The top ten clones hold roughly 14% of a sample with 2,000 to 3,000 clones, 40% to 55% of them seen once. The time point: mouse harvest day 14 after allogeneic transplant. Each mouse received 10^7 T-cell-depleted marrow cells plus 10^6 splenic CD5+ T cells by tail vein. The sequenced sample consisted of gut tissue. These receptors originate from a female BALB/c mouse given C57BL/6 T cells with graft-versus-host disease after an allogeneic hematopoietic cell transplant.

Details on this clone: The listed genes are named as in mouse. Read coverage stops 1 residue before the CDR3 terminus; the germline J gene supplies the remainder. This chain connects TRBV26 to TRBJ2-5, with 7 bases aligning to TRBD1. This CDR3 comprises 13 residues. CDR1 is KGHPV and CDR2 is FQNQEV in the germline V gene (reference sequence). V dropped 5 bases and J dropped 7; count of bases not matched to a gene: 6. The CDR3 bases that were read are TGTGCCAGCAGTTTGACAGGGTGGAACACCCAGTAC. Translation gives CASSLTGWNTQY. The CDR3 as a whole reads CASSLTGWNTQYF.

This clone was detected only a few times. Genes and germline come from the mouse. The read ends 1 residue shy of where the CDR3 ends; the end is completed using the germline J gene. The rearrangement uses TRBV3 and TRBJ2-1; 9 positions agree with TRBD2. Germline lookup yields CDR1 SNHLY and CDR2 FYNGKV (reference sequence). The CDR3 sequence is 15 residues long. Unmatched junction bases numbered 1, after V lost 0 bases and J lost 4 bases. Incomplete CDR3 DNA: TGTGCCAGCAGCTTAGCGACTGGGGGATATGCTGAGCAGTTC. Translated, it gives CASSLATGGYAEQF. The entire CDR3 protein reads CASSLATGGYAEQFF.

Regarding this clone: Genes and germline come from the mouse. The DNA read from the CDR3 is TGTGCCAGCAGTACCCCGGGACTGGGGGGGTCGAACTATGCTGAGCAGTTC. Amino acids: CASSTPGLGGSNYAEQF. The entire CDR3 reads CASSTPGLGGSNYAEQFF. This sequence joins TRBV19 and TRBJ2-1; TRBD2 agrees at 13 bases. The read terminates 1 residue ahead of where the CDR3 ends, so the germline J gene completes it. The CDR3 has 18 residues. Germline CDR1 and CDR2: FNHDT and SITEND (reference sequence). J was trimmed by 1 base and V by 3 bases; bases with no gene match: 7. Looking up the rest from reference TRBV19 and TRBJ2-1 gives the full variable domain: GGIITQTPKFLIGQEGQKLTLKCQQNFNHDTMYWYRQDSGKGLRLIYYSITENDLQKGDLSEGYDASREKKSSFSLTVTSAQKNEMAVFLCASSTPGLGGSNYAEQFFGPGTRLTVL.

On this clone itself: The gene names given are mouse names. The observed sequence ends 1 residue before the CDR3 terminus, with the missing tail filled in from the germline J gene. The gene calls are TRBV12-1 and TRBJ2-2; 7 positions match TRBD2. From germline, CDR1 is SGHSN and CDR2 HYEKVE. Germline trimming cut 2 bases from V and 6 bases from J; bases unmatched to any gene: 5. The CDR3 sequence is 14 residues long. The CDR3 spells CASSPDWESGQLYF. The covered CDR3 bases are TGTGCCAGCTCTCCCGACTGGGAGTCCGGGCAGCTCTAC.

As regards this clone: The genes are named according to mouse. From the germline J gene comes the end of the CDR3, since the read stops 1 residue before it. The chain couples TRBV13-2 to TRBJ2-5, with 10 bases identical to TRBD2. Germline CDR1 reads NNHNN; CDR2 reads SYGAGS (reference sequence). Trimming took 0 bases from V and 3 from J; bases not matched to a gene: 1. This CDR3 has 15 amino acids. CDR3 in amino acids: CASGDDWGGQDTQYF. CDR3 DNA, as far as it was read: TGTGCCAGCGGTGATGACTGGGGGGGGCAAGACACCCAGTAC.

Of note for this clone: The germline and genes are mouse ones. The DNA ends 1 residue before the CDR3 does, and the rest of the CDR3 is filled in from the germline J gene. The chain couples TRBV23 to TRBJ2-2; the tabulated D call, TRBD2, remains unverified against the DNA. Germline V lookup: CDR1 KGHTA, CDR2 FQNQQP. The CDR3 is 16 amino acids. The CDR3 bases that were read are TGCTCCAGCAGTCAATCAGGGGGGGCAAACACCGGGCAGCTCTAC. Translating gives CSSSQSGGANTGQLY. The complete CDR3 sequence is CSSSQSGGANTGQLYF.